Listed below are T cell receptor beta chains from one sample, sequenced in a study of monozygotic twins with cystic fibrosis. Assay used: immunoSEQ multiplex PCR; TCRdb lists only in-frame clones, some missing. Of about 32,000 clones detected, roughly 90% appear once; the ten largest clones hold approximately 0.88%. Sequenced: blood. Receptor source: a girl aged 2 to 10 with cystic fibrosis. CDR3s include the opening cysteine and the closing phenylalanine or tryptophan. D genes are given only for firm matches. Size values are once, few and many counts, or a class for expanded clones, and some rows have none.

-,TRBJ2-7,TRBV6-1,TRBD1,TGTGCCAGCAGTGATGGGACAGGGCTCCACGAGCAGTACTTC,CASSDGTGLHEQYF
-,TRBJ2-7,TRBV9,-,TGTGCCAGCAGCGTAGGTGATAGCAGCTTTTACGAGCAGTACTTC,CASSVGDSSFYEQYF
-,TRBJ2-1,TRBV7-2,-,TGTGCCAGCAGCTTAACCAGCGGCCCCTACAATGAGCAGTTCTTC,CASSLTSGPYNEQFF
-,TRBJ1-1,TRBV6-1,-,TGTGCCAGCAGTGAAGGTGGCACCAACACTGAAGCTTTCTTT,CASSEGGTNTEAFF
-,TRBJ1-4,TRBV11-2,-,TGTGCCAGCAGCTTAGATTTAGGGGGGACTGAAAAACTGTTTTTT,CASSLDLGGTEKLFF
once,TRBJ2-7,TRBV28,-,TGTGCCAGCGGCCGAGGGGACACCTACGAGCAGTACTTC,CASGRGDTYEQYF
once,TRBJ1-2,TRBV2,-,TGTGCCCATGAACGGGGAAGGGATGGCTACACCTTC,CAHERGRDGYTF
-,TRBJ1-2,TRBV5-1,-,TGCGCCAGCAGCTTGGTGGCAGGAGACTACTATGGCTACACCTTC,CASSLVAGDYYGYTF
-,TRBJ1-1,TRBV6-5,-,TGTGCCAGCAGCAGAGCGGGACCTGAGAACACTGAAGCTTTCTTT,CASSRAGPENTEAFF
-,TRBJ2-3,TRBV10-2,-,TGCGCCAGCTCTCTAGGGGGGGTGACAGATACGCAGTATTTT,CASSLGGVTDTQYF
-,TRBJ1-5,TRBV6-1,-,TGTGCCAGCAGGGTGACAGCTAATAGCAATCAGCCCCAGCATTTT,CASRVTANSNQPQHF
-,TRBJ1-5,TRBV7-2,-,TGTGCCAGCAGCTTAGGCGGAGTTAGCAATCAGCCCCAGCATTTT,CASSLGGVSNQPQHF
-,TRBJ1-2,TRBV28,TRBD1,TGTGCCAGCAGTTCCGGACAGGGGAACTATGGCTACACCTTC,CASSSGQGNYGYTF
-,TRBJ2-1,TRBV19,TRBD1,TGTGCCAGTAGCACCGGGACAGGGAGATACAATGAGCAGTTCTTC,CASSTGTGRYNEQFF
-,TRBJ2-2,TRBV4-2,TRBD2,TGTGCCAGCAGCCAAGTGGGTTTGGGTCTAGCGGGCACCGGGGAGCTGTTTTTT,CASSQVGLGLAGTGELFF
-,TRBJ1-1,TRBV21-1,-,TGTGCCAGCAGCAAAGTGGGACTACGTAAATCCAAATCCGTAAACACTGAAGCTTTCTTT,CASSKVGLRKSKSVNTEAFF
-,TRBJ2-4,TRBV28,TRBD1,TGTGCCAGCAGTGCCGGGACAGGGTTTTTGGACATTCAGTACTTC,CASSAGTGFLDIQYF
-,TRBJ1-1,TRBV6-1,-,TGTGCCAGCAGTGAAGCGCTGGGCAGCCAGAGGGGGATGAACACTGAAGCTTTCTTT,CASSEALGSQRGMNTEAFF
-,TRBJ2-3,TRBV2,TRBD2,TGTGCCAGCGCTGGACGAGCGGGGGGGCGTTTGGATACGCAGTATTTT,CASAGRAGGRLDTQYF
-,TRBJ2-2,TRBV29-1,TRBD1,TGCAGCGTCTCCTGGACAGGGGACACCGGGGAGCTGTTTTTT,CSVSWTGDTGELFF
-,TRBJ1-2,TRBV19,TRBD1,TGTGCCAGTAGTAAGGGGACAGGGGGCGACTATGGCTACACCTTC,CASSKGTGGDYGYTF
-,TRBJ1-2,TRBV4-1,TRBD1,TGCGCCAGCAGCCAAGATATGGGACAGGGTAATGGCTACACCTTC,CASSQDMGQGNGYTF
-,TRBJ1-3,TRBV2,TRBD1,TGTGCCAGACGGGCCTTGACAGGGGGCTCTGGAAACACCATATATTTT,CARRALTGGSGNTIYF
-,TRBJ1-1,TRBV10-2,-,TGCGCCAGCAGCCCTACTTGGATGAACACTGAAGCTTTCTTT,CASSPTWMNTEAFF
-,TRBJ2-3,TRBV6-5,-,TGTGCCAGCGCACTAGGAACTCAAGATACGCAGTATTTT,CASALGTQDTQYF
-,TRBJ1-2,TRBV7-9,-,TGTGCCAGCAGCCCCCTTCCTCTTATCCCAGACTATGGCTACACCTTC,CASSPLPLIPDYGYTF
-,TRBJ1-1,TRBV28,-,TGTGCCAGCACCGCGGACACGAACACTGAAGCTTTCTTT,CASTADTNTEAFF
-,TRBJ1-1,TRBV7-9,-,TGTGCCAGCAGCCGGACAGTTAACACTGAAGCTTTCTTT,CASSRTVNTEAFF
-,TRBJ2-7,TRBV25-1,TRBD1,TGTGCCAGCAGTCCCCCCTCCGGGACAGCTTCCGTCCCCTACGAGCAGTACTTC,CASSPPSGTASVPYEQYF
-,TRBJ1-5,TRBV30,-,TGTGCCTGGAGTCGACAGACACCCGATCAGCCCCAGCATTTT,CAWSRQTPDQPQHF
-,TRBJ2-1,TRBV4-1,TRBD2,TGCGCCAGCAGCCAAGATAGCGCGGGAGGGTTCTACAATGAGCAGTTCTTC,CASSQDSAGGFYNEQFF
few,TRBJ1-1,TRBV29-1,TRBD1,TGCAGCGCGGACAGGGGCGGGAACACTGAAGCTTTCTTT,CSADRGGNTEAFF
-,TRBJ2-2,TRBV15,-,TGTGCCACCAGCAGAGATTCAGGGTTGAACACCGGGGAGCTGTTTTTT,CATSRDSGLNTGELFF
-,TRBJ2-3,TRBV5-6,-,TGTGCCAGCAGCCGGTTCCCCAGGGGCACAGATACGCAGTATTTT,CASSRFPRGTDTQYF
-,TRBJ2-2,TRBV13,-,TGTGCCAGCAGCTTTAATTGGAGGGGAACCGGGGAGCTGTTTTTT,CASSFNWRGTGELFF
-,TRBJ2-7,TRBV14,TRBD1,TGTGCCAGCAGCCACGGGACAGGGGTAGCCGAGCAGTACTTC,CASSHGTGVAEQYF
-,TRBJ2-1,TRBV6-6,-,TGTGCCAGCTCCGAAGCCCGAAAGCAGTTCTTC,CASSEARKQFF
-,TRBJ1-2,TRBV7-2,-,TGTGCCAGCAGCTTAGCTACAGGCAGGAACTATGGCTACACCTTC,CASSLATGRNYGYTF
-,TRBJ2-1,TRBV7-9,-,TGTGCCAGCAGCTTAGCGGGAGTCAACAATGAGCAGTTCTTC,CASSLAGVNNEQFF
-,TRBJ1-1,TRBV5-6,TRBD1,TGTGCCAGCAGCCCCACCGGGACAGGGGGCGATTTCTTT,CASSPTGTGGDFF
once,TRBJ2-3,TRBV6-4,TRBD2,TGTGCCAGCAGTGAACTAGCGGGGGCGACAGATACGCAGTATTTT,CASSELAGATDTQYF
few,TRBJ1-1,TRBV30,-,TGTGCCTGGACTGACGGGGCTTTGACTGAAGCTTTCTTT,CAWTDGALTEAFF
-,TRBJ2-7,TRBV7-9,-,TGTGCCAGCAGCGACTCTTACACCTACGAGCAGTACTTC,CASSDSYTYEQYF
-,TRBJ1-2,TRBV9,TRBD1,TGTGCCAGCAGCGTAGGAACAGGGGAGACTGGCTACACCTTC,CASSVGTGETGYTF
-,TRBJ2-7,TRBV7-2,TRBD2,TGTGCCAGCAGCTTAACAGTGGGAAGCGGGGAGTGGTACGAGCAGTACTTC,CASSLTVGSGEWYEQYF
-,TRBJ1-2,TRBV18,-,TGTGCCAGCTCACCAGGCCCCGAGGGAGGCTACACCTTC,CASSPGPEGGYTF
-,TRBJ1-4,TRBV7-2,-,TGTGCCAGCAGCCAGCAGACTGGGGGCGTTAATGAAAAACTGTTTTTT,CASSQQTGGVNEKLFF
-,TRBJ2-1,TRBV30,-,TGTGCCTGGAGTGTAGGCAGTAACAATGAGCAGTTCTTC,CAWSVGSNNEQFF